This is a list of T cell receptor beta chains from one sample in a study of OX40 agonist ivuxolimab in advanced cancers. Generated by immunoSEQ multiplex PCR, the TCRdb table keeps only in-frame clones and is missing some. This sample has some 66,000 clones, with roughly 80% found just once. Source: CD4+ or CD8+ T cells sorted from blood, taken in a trial of the OX40 agonist ivuxolimab. All receptors derive from an adult with an advanced solid tumor such as melanoma, head and neck, liver or kidney cancer. Each CDR3 is given with its conserved first and last residue. A D gene is named only where the DNA matches it firmly. The size entry is marked missing in some rows and otherwise reads once, few, many or a size class.

clone_size: few
d_call: TRBD2
v_call: TRBV19
j_call: TRBJ2-1
cdr3_nt: TGTGCCAGTAGTACTAGCGGGGGGCTGTACAATGAGCAGTTCTTC
cdr3_aa: CASSTSGGLYNEQFF

clone_size: .
d_call: .
v_call: TRBV11-2
j_call: TRBJ1-4
cdr3_nt: TGTGCCAGCAGCTTGGAAGGTGGGGAAAAACTGTTTTTT
cdr3_aa: CASSLEGGEKLFF

clone_size: once
d_call: TRBD2
v_call: TRBV18
j_call: TRBJ2-3
cdr3_nt: TGTGCCAGCTCACCGGGGGACTACGGAGATACGCAGTATTTT
cdr3_aa: CASSPGDYGDTQYF

clone_size: .
d_call: .
v_call: TRBV30
j_call: TRBJ2-2
cdr3_nt: TGTGCCTGGAGTGTAAGCCGGGGCGCGGAGCTGTTTTTT
cdr3_aa: CAWSVSRGAELFF

clone_size: .
d_call: .
v_call: TRBV18
j_call: TRBJ2-1
cdr3_nt: TGTGCCAGCTCACCAGGTCCATACAATGAGCAGTTCTTC
cdr3_aa: CASSPGPYNEQFF

clone_size: few
d_call: TRBD1
v_call: TRBV7-7
j_call: TRBJ1-1
cdr3_nt: TGTGCTAGCAGCCCCCTGACAGGGAGTGAAGCTTTCTTT
cdr3_aa: CASSPLTGSEAFF

clone_size: .
d_call: .
v_call: TRBV15
j_call: TRBJ1-2
cdr3_nt: TGTGCCACCAGCAGAGATACGTTAGTTGGAAACTATGGCTACACCTTC
cdr3_aa: CATSRDTLVGNYGYTF

clone_size: .
d_call: .
v_call: TRBV7-3
j_call: TRBJ2-5
cdr3_nt: TGTGCCAGCAGCTTCGGTGGGCCCGGAGAGACCCAGTACTTC
cdr3_aa: CASSFGGPGETQYF

clone_size: .
d_call: TRBD2
v_call: TRBV12-5
j_call: TRBJ2-1
cdr3_nt: TGTGCTAGTGGTTCCGACAGGTCGGGGAGCGGGAGCGGGAATTACAATGAGCAGTTCTTC
cdr3_aa: CASGSDRSGSGSGNYNEQFF

clone_size: .
d_call: TRBD1
v_call: TRBV10-3
j_call: TRBJ2-7
cdr3_nt: TGTGCCATCAGTTCCGGGACAGTTTCGTACGAGCAGTACTTC
cdr3_aa: CAISSGTVSYEQYF

clone_size: few
d_call: .
v_call: TRBV4-1
j_call: TRBJ2-1
cdr3_nt: TGCGCCAGCAGCCAAGCTATCACTACCTACAATGAGCAGTTCTTC
cdr3_aa: CASSQAITTYNEQFF

clone_size: .
d_call: .
v_call: TRBV19
j_call: TRBJ2-1
cdr3_nt: TGTGCCAGTATGAGCGGGCGCTCGAGCTCCTACAATGAGCAGTTCTTC
cdr3_aa: CASMSGRSSSYNEQFF

clone_size: once
d_call: TRBD2
v_call: TRBV5-4
j_call: TRBJ2-5
cdr3_nt: TGTGCCAGCAGCAGACTAGCGGGAGTCGGGGAGACCCAGTACTTC
cdr3_aa: CASSRLAGVGETQYF

clone_size: once
d_call: .
v_call: TRBV5-1
j_call: TRBJ2-5
cdr3_nt: TGCGCCAGCAGCTTGGGACAGGTCCAAGAGACCCAGTACTTC
cdr3_aa: CASSLGQVQETQYF

clone_size: once
d_call: .
v_call: TRBV19
j_call: TRBJ2-2
cdr3_nt: TGTGCCAGTAGAAGAACCGGGGAGCTGTTTTTT
cdr3_aa: CASRRTGELFF

clone_size: .
d_call: .
v_call: TRBV5-6
j_call: TRBJ2-7
cdr3_nt: TGTGCCAGCAGCTTGGTGACCACCTACGAGCAGTACTTC
cdr3_aa: CASSLVTTYEQYF

clone_size: .
d_call: .
v_call: TRBV6-5
j_call: TRBJ2-2
cdr3_nt: TGTGCCAGCAGTTCCGTTCCGGGGATTGACACCGGGGAGCTGTTTTTT
cdr3_aa: CASSSVPGIDTGELFF

clone_size: .
d_call: .
v_call: TRBV6-1
j_call: TRBJ2-2
cdr3_nt: TGTGCCAGCAGTGAAGTACAGGTGAACACCGGGGAGCTGTTTTTT
cdr3_aa: CASSEVQVNTGELFF

clone_size: .
d_call: .
v_call: TRBV28
j_call: TRBJ2-7
cdr3_nt: TGTGCCAGCAGTTTCCGCTCCTACGAGCAGTACTTC
cdr3_aa: CASSFRSYEQYF

clone_size: .
d_call: .
v_call: TRBV6-5
j_call: TRBJ2-7
cdr3_nt: TGTGCCAGCAGTTACTCCCGGACAGCCCACGAGCAGTACTTC
cdr3_aa: CASSYSRTAHEQYF

clone_size: .
d_call: .
v_call: TRBV5-1
j_call: TRBJ1-1
cdr3_nt: TGCGCCAGCAGATATCAGGGGAACACTGAAGCTTTCTTT
cdr3_aa: CASRYQGNTEAFF

clone_size: .
d_call: .
v_call: TRBV18
j_call: TRBJ2-7
cdr3_nt: TGTGCCAGCTCACCCCGGGCAGGAGACTCGTCCGAGCAGTACTTC
cdr3_aa: CASSPRAGDSSEQYF

clone_size: once
d_call: .
v_call: TRBV7-8
j_call: TRBJ2-7
cdr3_nt: TGTGCCAGCAGCTTCCCCCAGGGGGGACTTTACGAGCAGTACTTC
cdr3_aa: CASSFPQGGLYEQYF

clone_size: few
d_call: TRBD1
v_call: TRBV19
j_call: TRBJ1-3
cdr3_nt: TGTGCCAGTAGGAACGACAGGGAGGCTGGAAACACCATATATTTT
cdr3_aa: CASRNDREAGNTIYF

clone_size: .
d_call: .
v_call: TRBV11-3
j_call: TRBJ2-7
cdr3_nt: TGTGCCAGCAGCCAGCTTTTACCAACCCGCTACGAGCAGTACTTC
cdr3_aa: CASSQLLPTRYEQYF

clone_size: .
d_call: .
v_call: TRBV11-2
j_call: TRBJ1-5
cdr3_nt: TGTGCCAGCAGCTTGTGGGGAGGCAATCAGCCCCAGCATTTT
cdr3_aa: CASSLWGGNQPQHF

clone_size: once
d_call: TRBD2
v_call: TRBV7-9
j_call: TRBJ2-3
cdr3_nt: TGTGCCAGCAGCTCGGATGGACTAGTCACAGATACGCAGTATTTT
cdr3_aa: CASSSDGLVTDTQYF

clone_size: .
d_call: .
v_call: TRBV21-1
j_call: TRBJ1-5
cdr3_nt: TGTGCCAGCAGCAAAGGGGCTTTACCGGGACAGGGGTGTGGAAGTCAGCCCCAGCATTTT
cdr3_aa: CASSKGALPGQGCGSQPQHF

clone_size: .
d_call: .
v_call: TRBV28
j_call: TRBJ1-4
cdr3_nt: TGTGCCAGCAGCCCCGGGGGGCTCGATGAAAAACTGTTTTTT
cdr3_aa: CASSPGGLDEKLFF

clone_size: .
d_call: .
v_call: TRBV6-1
j_call: TRBJ2-5
cdr3_nt: TGTGCCAGCGAGGGGGGATTGGGGGAGACCCAGTACTTC
cdr3_aa: CASEGGLGETQYF

clone_size: once
d_call: TRBD1
v_call: TRBV6-1
j_call: TRBJ1-4
cdr3_nt: TGTGCCAGCAGTGAGCCGGGACAGGCTAATGAAAAACTGTTTTTT
cdr3_aa: CASSEPGQANEKLFF